What follows are 26 T cell receptor beta chains derived from one specimen sequenced in a study of human T cells and chemical hapten exposure. Each CDR3 protein gets one entry after TCRdb re-called the RACE reads with MiXCR. The sample lists roughly 200,000 distinct CDR3 sequences, approximately 20% occurring once. Indicated time point: patch test 1, 2 weeks after DPC sensitization. The treatment is: therapeutic diphenylcyclopropenone sensitization with weekly scalp DPC. Sequencing was performed on whole blood, taken in connection with sensitization to the hapten diphenylcyclopropenone (DPC). These TCRs come from a woman between 45 and 60 years old with alopecia areata. Some clones in this sample may be carry-over from other donors' samples.

The chain couples TRBV5-1 to TRBJ2-1, with 12 bases aligning to TRBD2. The junction had 9 bases not matched to a gene; V was cut back by 9 bases and J by 5 bases. This CDR3 has 15 residues. Germline V gene sequence: CDR1 SGHRS, CDR2 YFSETQ. This CDR3 is CANRLAGGDNNEQFF. In DNA, the CDR3 is TGCGCCAACAGGCTAGCGGGAGGGGACAACAATGAGCAGTTCTTC.

This clonotype was observed at least ten times. J is TRBJ1-4 and V is TRBV6-5, with D possibly being TRBD1 (6 bases). This CDR3 is 17 amino acids long. Germline CDR1 reads MNHEY; CDR2 reads SVGAGI. V dropped 6 bases and J dropped 8 bases, with 25 bases sitting between them. CDR3 DNA sequence: TGTGCCAGCAGCTCCCAGGGGAGGGTCGCGGTGAGAGAAAAACTGTTTTTT. Its translation: CASSSQGRVAVREKLFF.

The chain employs TRBV27 and TRBJ2-1, with TRBD2 identical over 7 bases. J gave up 10 bases and V 5 bases, and 17 bases lay outside the gene matches. The CDR3 contains 16 residues. The germline gives CDR1 MNHEY, CDR2 SMNVEV (reference sequence). The CDR3 coding sequence is TGTGCCAGCAGTCCGTGGGGGGGTGGACTTCCTTGGGAGCAGTTCTTC. It is translated as CASSPWGGGLPWEQFF.

This clonotype was detected only a few times. The J gene is TRBJ2-7, the V gene TRBV12-3 or TRBV12-4, with D unresolved. This CDR3 comprises 14 residues. The V gene lost 2 bases and the J gene lost 4 bases, with 12 bases spanning the gap. The CDR3 sequence: CASSLPTAWYEQYF. The DNA for the CDR3 is TGTGCCAGCAGTTTACCAACTGCTTGGTACGAGCAGTACTTC.

V and J are TRBV6-1 and TRBJ1-4, with D unresolved. The CDR3 loop spans 15 amino acids. V lost 1 base and J lost 7, with 13 bases in between. The V gene's germline CDR1 is MNHNS and CDR2 SASEGT. The chain's CDR3 is CASSEVWTDPEKLFF. As DNA, the CDR3 is TGTGCCAGCAGTGAAGTTTGGACCGACCCTGAAAAACTGTTTTTT.

This clonotype was seen only a few times. V and J are TRBV12-3 or TRBV12-4 and TRBJ1-6, with TRBD1 as a possible D gene (5 bases). The CDR3 is made up of 14 amino acids. Trimming took off 6 bases at V and 1 base at J, with 7 bases between the two ends. CDR3 bases: TGTGCCAGCAGCCGACAGTCCTATAATTCACCCCTCCACTTT. Translation gives CASSRQSYNSPLHF.

This chain connects TRBV3-1 to TRBJ1-2; 10 bases align to TRBD1. The CDR3 covers 14 residues. V shed 4 bases, J shed 7 bases, and the junction held 6 bases outside the gene matches. Germline lookup yields CDR1 LGHDT and CDR2 YNNKEL (reference sequence). The CDR3, as DNA: TGTGCCAGCAGCCCCTGGACAGGGGGAAGTGGCTACACCTTC. Protein: CASSPWTGGSGYTF.

The V call is TRBV24-1, the J call TRBJ2-1; 16 bases are a match to TRBD2. Unmatched junction bases numbered 6, after V lost 4 bases and J lost 10 bases. Looked up from germline, CDR1 is KGHDR and CDR2 is SFDVKD. The CDR3 contains 16 residues. The CDR3 DNA follows: TGTGCCACCAGTGAAACTGGGACTAGCGGGAGGGTCGAGCAGTTCTTC. Translation gives CATSETGTSGRVEQFF.

The chain couples TRBV6-5 to TRBJ1-1; 7 bases align to TRBD1. Trimming took 5 bases from V and 10 from J; bases not matched to a gene: 7. The germline V gene has CDR1 MNHEY and CDR2 SVGAGI. CDR3 length: 12 residues. DNA of the CDR3: TGTGCCAGCAGTACCGGGGACAGTGGAGCTTTCTTT. Its protein product is CASSTGDSGAFF.

Many counts were recorded for this clonotype. This sequence joins TRBV20-1 and TRBJ2-7, with D perhaps matching TRBD2 (5 bases). The V gene lost 2 bases and the J gene lost 3 bases, with 11 bases spanning the gap. Germline V gives CDR1 DFQATT, CDR2 SNEGSKA (reference sequence). The CDR3 length is 13 residues. The CDR3 DNA follows: TGCAGTGCTAGAACACGGACTGGCTACGAGCAGTACTTC. Its translation: CSARTRTGYEQYF.

This clonotype was observed a few times. CDR3 loop: CASSQERGGYHTQYF. The CDR3 DNA reads as TGCGCCAGCAGCCAAGAGCGGGGAGGATATCATACGCAGTATTTT. The rearrangement joins TRBV4-1 to TRBJ2-3; TRBD2 might be the D (6 bases). Germline V gene data show CDR1 as MGHRA and CDR2 as YSYEKL. This CDR3 comprises 15 residues. Between the trimmed V and J ends, which lost 0 bases and 7 bases, there was a span of 14 bases.

In this sample, this clonotype turned up a few times. The chain uses TRBV20-1 and TRBJ2-7, with 10 positions matching TRBD2. CDR3 length: 14 amino acids. Looked up from germline, CDR1 is DFQATT and CDR2 is SNEGSKA (reference sequence). The V gene end was trimmed by 5 bases and the J gene end by 5 bases; junction bases not matched to a gene: 9. This CDR3 reads CSAPLAGSSHEQYF. The CDR3 region has the DNA TGCAGTGCTCCACTAGCGGGATCTTCCCACGAGCAGTACTTC.

This clonotype was seen a handful of times. J is TRBJ2-5 and V is TRBV29-1; 11 bases are a match to TRBD1. V was clipped by 6 bases and J by 5 bases; unmatched bases: 5. Germline-derived CDR1 and CDR2 are SQVTM and ANQGSEA. This CDR3 is 13 amino acids long. This chain's CDR3 is CSVRTGGLETQYF. The CDR3 coding sequence is TGCAGCGTGCGGACAGGGGGCTTGGAGACCCAGTACTTC.

This clonotype came up a few times. The chain combines TRBV10-3 with TRBJ2-5; D is tentatively TRBD1 or TRBD2 (5 bases each). The germline V gene has CDR1 ENHRY and CDR2 SYGVKD. Trimming removed 10 bases at V and 1 base at J, with 13 bases between. The CDR3 is made up of 13 amino acids. The CDR3 region is CATTSGPQETQYF. The DNA of the CDR3 is TGTGCCACCACCTCGGGGCCCCAAGAGACCCAGTACTTC.

This clonotype was found many times. The V call is TRBV29-1, the J call TRBJ2-5; tentative D call: TRBD1 (6 bases). Per the germline V gene, CDR1 is SQVTM and CDR2 is ANQGSEA. Trimming removed 1 base from V and 4 bases from J, with 16 bases in between. The CDR3 spans 15 residues. In DNA form, the CDR3 reads TGCAGCGTTGAAGTCCCGACAGGTGGGGGAGAGACCCAGTACTTC. Translation gives CSVEVPTGGGETQYF.

The chain employs TRBV29-1 and TRBJ2-7; TRBD1 agrees at 10 bases. CDR1 and CDR2 (germline): SQVTM, ANQGSEA. Trimming at V came to 4 bases and at J to 5 bases, leaving 8 bases not matched to a gene. The CDR3 is 14 residues long. The CDR3 region is CSVARTGGSNEQYF. The CDR3 DNA reads TGCAGCGTTGCTCGGACAGGGGGGAGTAACGAGCAGTACTTC.

V is TRBV7-6 and J is TRBJ2-7; 8 nucleotides align to TRBD1. Trimming removed 5 bases from V and 3 bases from J; junction bases left unmatched: 9. Per germline, CDR1 SGHVS and CDR2 FNYEAQ. This CDR3 is 15 amino acids long. The CDR3 sequence: CASSRWTGPNYEQYF. The CDR3 DNA is TGTGCCAGCAGCCGCTGGACAGGGCCCAACTACGAGCAGTACTTC. Supplemented by reference TRBV7-6 and TRBJ2-7, the full variable domain reads GAGVSQSPRYKVTKRGQDVALRCDPISGHVSLYWYRQALGQGPEFLTYFNYEAQQDKSGLPNDRFSAERPEGSISTLTIQRTEQRDSAMYRCASSRWTGPNYEQYFGPGTRLTVT.

The V and J genes are TRBV7-2 and TRBJ2-1, with no clear D. This CDR3 comprises 15 residues. Germline CDR1 and CDR2: SGHTA and FQGNSA. The ends were cut back, 5 bases at V and 2 bases at J, with 13 bases in the middle. CDR3 DNA sequence: TGTGCCAGCAGCGCCCGATCCAATACCTACAATGAGCAGTTCTTC. Protein product: CASSARSNTYNEQFF.

This clonotype was observed at least ten times. This chain uses TRBV11-2 with TRBJ2-3; unclear D gene. Germline V gene data show CDR1 as SGHAT and CDR2 as FQNNGV. The length of the CDR3 is 12 residues. V lost 5 bases and J 2 bases, leaving 5 bases between the germline ends. CDR3 coding DNA: TGTGCCAGCAGCCGGACCACAGATACGCAGTATTTT. This codes for CASSRTTDTQYF.

The chain recombines TRBV7-2 with TRBJ2-7; unclear D gene. CDR3 size: 16 residues. The V gene's germline CDR1 is SGHTA and CDR2 FQGNSA. V was trimmed by 6 bases and J by 2 bases, leaving 20 bases between them. CDR3 region: CASSTNSIIPAYEQYF. CDR3 nucleotide sequence: TGTGCCAGCAGTACCAACTCAATCATACCGGCCTACGAGCAGTACTTC. Filled out from reference TRBV7-2 and TRBJ2-7, the complete variable domain reads GAGVSQSPSNKVTEKGKDVELRCDPISGHTALYWYRQSLGQGLEFLIYFQGNSAPDKSGLPSDRFSAERTGGSVSTLTIQRTQQEDSAVYLCASSTNSIIPAYEQYFGPGTRLTVT.

V usage is TRBV6-5 and J usage is TRBJ2-2, with 7 nucleotides matching TRBD1. The CDR3 totals 15 residues. The V segment lost 5 bases and the J segment 1 base; nucleotides outside the gene matches: 4. Germline V gene data show CDR1 as MNHEY and CDR2 as SVGAGI. The DNA for the CDR3 is TGTGCCAGCAGTGAGACAGGGTTGAACACCGGGGAGCTGTTTTTT. This translates into CASSETGLNTGELFF.

This clonotype was counted at least ten times. The rearrangement links TRBV6-5 to TRBJ1-3, with D possibly being TRBD1 (5 bases). Looked up from germline, CDR1 is MNHEY and CDR2 is SVGAGI. Trimming took off 0 bases at V and 0 bases at J, with 9 bases between the two ends. CDR3 length: 16 amino acids. The CDR3 spells CASSYSRGSSGNTIYF. The CDR3 DNA sequence: TGTGCCAGCAGTTACTCACGGGGGTCCTCTGGAAACACCATATATTTT.

This clonotype has a handful of counts. The chain recombines TRBV11-2 with TRBJ1-2; 7 bases map to TRBD1. This CDR3 spans 12 amino acids. The V gene end was trimmed by 5 bases and the J gene end by 8 bases; junction bases not matched to a gene: 5. Germline loops: CDR1 SGHAT, CDR2 FQNNGV. In DNA form, the CDR3 reads TGTGCCAGCAGCCGGACAGGTTTGGGCTACACCTTC. It specifies CASSRTGLGYTF.

The CDR3 spells CASSRGTSGRASTDTQYF. The DNA for the CDR3 is TGTGCCAGCAGCCGCGGGACTAGCGGGAGGGCCAGTACAGATACGCAGTATTTT. The V and J genes are TRBV7-9 and TRBJ2-3, with TRBD2 matching 16 bases. J lost 3 bases, V lost 5 bases, and 8 bases had no gene match. The CDR3 contains 18 residues. Germline V lookup: CDR1 SEHNR, CDR2 FQNEAQ (reference sequence).

The chain couples TRBV27 to TRBJ2-3; 7 positions agree with TRBD1. Germline V gene data show CDR1 as MNHEY and CDR2 as SMNVEV (reference sequence). This CDR3 is built from 13 residues. The ends lost 11 bases at V and 6 bases at J; junction bases unmatched: 11. CDR3 sequence (DNA): TGTGCCGAGGGGACAGTAGAGGAGGATACGCAGTATTTT. Translated, it gives CAEGTVEEDTQYF.

The J gene is TRBJ1-1, the V gene TRBV5-1; D is unclear. The CDR3 sequence is 12 residues long. Per the germline V gene, CDR1 is SGHRS and CDR2 is YFSETQ. V dropped 7 bases and J dropped 2 bases, with 9 bases sitting between them. The CDR3 sequence is CASSGVNTEAFF. The DNA for the CDR3 is TGCGCCAGCTCTGGGGTAAACACTGAAGCTTTCTTT. Using reference TRBV5-1 and TRBJ1-1 for the parts outside the CDR3, the full variable domain is KAGVTQTPRYLIKTRGQQVTLSCSPISGHRSVSWYQQTPGQGLQFLFEYFSETQRNKGNFPGRFSGRQFSNSRSEMNVSTLELGDSALYLCASSGVNTEAFFGQGTRLTVV.